The TCR beta chain described here comes from a study of blood T cell repertoires in COVID-19. Across the study: Sites across the United States, Italy and Spain contributed samples from acute and convalescent COVID-19. PBMCs, B-cell-depleted T cells, or T cells provided the cDNA or gDNA that made up the material.

As handled by the study authors: Using reference gene primer amplification, nucleated cell counts were estimated. The assay was immunoSEQ multiplex PCR, and TCRdb's table has in-frame clones only and misses some. V, J and clone size are those of that table, while D and trimming were read from the DNA. The table records around 230,000 clones, roughly 80% of them present only once. Germline V CDR1 and CDR2: SGHNT, YYREEE (reference sequence). The CDR3 length is 17 residues. V was shortened by 4 bases and J by 0 bases, with 14 bases between the two germline ends. What was sequenced was peripheral blood. The chain uses TRBV5-4 and TRBJ2-6; TRBD1 is a possible D gene (5 bases). The source of this sequence is a woman at least 80 years old with acute or convalescent COVID-19. CDR3 sequence (DNA): TGTGCCAGCAGCCCCAGGGCCCCTCTCTCTGGGGCCAACGTCCTGACTTTC. As protein: CASSPRAPLSGANVLTF.